A selection of T cell receptor beta chains follows, all from one sample in a study of cytomegalovirus exposure and HLA in healthy donors. TCRdb's copy holds only in-frame clones and misses some; the assay was immunoSEQ multiplex PCR. This sample carries 110,000 or so clones, approximately 90% of them seen once, and the ten largest clones take around 4.1%. Sequenced sample: PBMCs. The receptors originated from a woman aged 18-30 years in good health and CMV-seropositive. Both conserved end residues are part of each CDR3. The D gene is left open where the match is weak. Expanded clones are given a class, and other clones once, few, many or no size at all.

clone size	J gene	CDR3 length	D gene	V gene	CDR3 protein	CDR3 DNA
NA	TRBJ2-7	16	TRBD1	TRBV5-6	CASSLRYPGQGYEQYF	TGTGCCAGCAGCTTGCGCTATCCGGGACAGGGCTACGAGCAGTACTTC
NA	TRBJ2-6	17	TRBD1	TRBV27	CASSSGQGGSGANVLTF	TGTGCCAGCAGTTCCGGACAGGGGGGGTCTGGGGCCAACGTCCTGACTTTC
NA	TRBJ2-3	13	NA	TRBV15	CATSRDAADTQYF	TGTGCCACCAGCAGAGACGCGGCAGATACGCAGTATTTT
NA	TRBJ2-2	16	NA	TRBV21-1	CASSKLTGGNTGELFF	TGTGCCAGCAGCAAATTGACGGGGGGGAACACCGGGGAGCTGTTTTTT
NA	TRBJ2-1	15	NA	TRBV9	CASSVGQGYYNEQFF	TGTGCCAGCAGCGTAGGGCAGGGCTACTACAATGAGCAGTTCTTC
few	TRBJ1-2	13	NA	TRBV7-3	CASSLNQESGYTF	TGTGCCAGCAGCTTAAATCAGGAATCGGGCTACACCTTC
NA	TRBJ1-1	11	NA	TRBV6-1	CASSGSAEAFF	TGTGCCAGCAGTGGGTCGGCTGAAGCTTTCTTT
NA	TRBJ1-1	14	TRBD1	TRBV7-9	CASSLQGAGTEAFF	TGTGCCAGCAGCTTACAGGGGGCGGGCACTGAAGCTTTCTTT
NA	TRBJ1-4	18	TRBD1	TRBV28	CASSSLRQGRGTNEKLFF	TGTGCCAGCAGTTCTCTCCGACAGGGACGGGGAACTAATGAAAAACTGTTTTTT
NA	TRBJ1-1	14	NA	TRBV9	CASSVGEGNTEAFF	TGTGCCAGCAGCGTAGGAGAGGGGAACACTGAAGCTTTCTTT
NA	TRBJ2-7	14	TRBD1	TRBV5-1	CASSPGQGGYEQYF	TGCGCCAGCAGCCCGGGACAGGGAGGATACGAGCAGTACTTC
NA	TRBJ2-7	14	TRBD2	TRBV7-8	CASSLSGSSYEQYF	TGTGCCAGCAGCTTGAGCGGGAGCTCCTACGAGCAGTACTTC
NA	TRBJ1-5	17	TRBD1	TRBV28	CASSFPQLNRGNQPQHF	TGTGCCAGCAGTTTCCCTCAGCTCAACAGGGGGAATCAGCCCCAGCATTTT
NA	TRBJ2-7	13	NA	TRBV2	CASSYNRAYEQYF	TGTGCCAGCAGTTACAACAGGGCCTACGAGCAGTACTTC
NA	TRBJ1-3	13	NA	TRBV10-2	CATFQGSGNTIYF	TGCGCCACCTTCCAGGGGTCTGGAAACACCATATATTTT
NA	TRBJ1-1	16	TRBD1	TRBV27	CASSLNQGAVNTEAFF	TGTGCCAGCAGTTTGAATCAGGGGGCAGTGAACACTGAAGCTTTCTTT
NA	TRBJ2-3	13	NA	TRBV10-3	CAIGGAGTDTQYF	TGTGCCATCGGCGGGGCGGGCACAGATACGCAGTATTTT
once	TRBJ2-3	15	NA	TRBV10-3	CAISEARGWTDTQYF	TGTGCCATCAGTGAGGCCCGGGGGTGGACAGATACGCAGTATTTT
NA	TRBJ2-3	14	NA	TRBV7-3	CASSLMGTTDTQYF	TGTGCCAGCAGCCTAATGGGGACAACAGATACGCAGTATTTT
once	TRBJ2-7	13	NA	TRBV18	CASAGGHFYEQYF	TGTGCCAGCGCTGGAGGGCATTTCTACGAGCAGTACTTC
NA	TRBJ2-7	13	NA	TRBV5-1	CASSPPGENEQYF	TGCGCCAGCAGTCCCCCAGGGGAGAACGAGCAGTACTTC
once	TRBJ2-7	11	NA	TRBV14	CASSQGLLQYF	TGTGCCAGCAGCCAGGGACTTTTGCAGTACTTC